This entry describes one TCR beta chain. Its binding antigen is unknown. Base-call qualities are not available, and no considerably larger clone is one nucleotide away. This sample includes further DNA sequences coding for the same CDR3. This entry comes from a study of beta chain features in type 1 diabetes (dated by TCRdb to the late 2010s). A note on the overall study: Patients and healthy donors did not differ in mean age, gender distribution, total cell number or subset yield. A total of roughly 98,000,000 sorted cells were examined across all samples, and a strong correlation was observed between cell number per subset and RNA yield. The study compared the TCRB repertoires of sorted circulating CD4+ T cell subsets in recently diagnosed type 1 diabetes patients with those in matched healthy donors. Regulatory and stem cell-like memory subsets were isolated from only 8 patients and about eight healthy donors, whereas naive and central memory subsets came from all 30 or so donors. Overall study outcomes, separate from this receptor: The naive, central memory and regulatory TCRB repertoires appeared to resemble one another more closely among patients than among healthy donors. Shorter templates might be favored by PCR, yet because patient and control samples were amplified and corrected together, any such skew would affect both groups equally. Because small numbers of individuals were included in the HLA sub-analyses, any influence of HLA type on TCRB rearrangement was left unresolved. Because cDNA was sequenced instead of genomic DNA, highly expressing activated cells could be over-represented, though the groups showed no difference in activation or CD3 levels. At VDJ recombination sites, type 1 diabetes patients had fewer insertions and more deleted nucleotides, which implies abnormalities in thymic rearrangement. In all four CD4+ subsets, TCRB CDR3 length was moderately but significantly shorter in type 1 diabetes patients.

All of the isolated RNA was reverse transcribed with the High Capacity cDNA Reverse Transcription Kit, so expressed TCRB transcripts were sequenced. Deep immunoSEQ sequencing was performed on naive, central memory and regulatory T cell samples, with an average of around 3.5 million total reads per sample. After sorted cells were lysed in RLT buffer, RNA was extracted with DNase-treated RNeasy Micro or Mini kits, with the choice depending on cell number. To prevent cross-contamination, every cell subset was processed on its own, while patient and healthy donor samples were processed together. The immunoSEQ multiplex PCR was used to amplify TCRB sequences from cDNA, yielding 87-bp fragments that span the CDR3 region. The amplicons were sequenced using the Illumina HiSeq platform. The published analysis was carried out like this. Synthetic template baselines were used to correct PCR bias computationally, reads within Hamming distance 2 were collapsed, and singletons that could not be merged were discarded. Reads were aligned to IMGT to assign V, D and J genes, CDR3 length, and insertions or deletions at six rearrangement sites. Within each subset, clonotype counts were normalized to sorted cell number, after which true diversity and Gini coefficients were computed with the tcR R package. Repertoire sharing was quantified using the overlap coefficient calculated on TCRB nucleotide sequences. Out-of-frame TCRB sequences from naive cells were analyzed as a proxy for the pre-selection repertoire. The table comes from immuneACCESS by way of TCRdb, which keeps in-frame sequences with V and J called. Part of the clones is missing from these tables; in studies checked, under half for an unresolved V gene and the rest for unknown reasons. That table supplies the V and J calls and clone size; D and trimming were determined from the DNA. The sample table shows roughly 250,000 clones, and 68% are seen once. The ten largest clones take up about 0.05% of the sample.

Each donor gave one peripheral blood draw, averaging about 100 mL, which was collected into heparinised tubes. A BD FACSAria II was used to sort naive, central memory, regulatory and stem cell-like memory CD4+ T cells with a panel that included CD45RO, CCR7, CD25, CD127, CD95 and CD27. A purity above 95% was achieved for all sorted populations. PBMCs were isolated right away by Lymphoprep density gradient centrifugation and were stained directly, without culture. To minimize batch effects, samples were stained and sorted in pairs, one healthy donor with one patient per experiment. The CDR3 sequence holds 11 residues, the cysteine and phenylalanine included. Left in the record is the CDR3 DNA by itself, 33 bases read in frame from the first base. CDR1 and CDR2 are drawn from the germline V gene: SGHTA, FQGNSA. V was cut back by 5 bases and J by 3 bases, leaving a gap of 5 bases between them.

The chain is assembled from TRBV7-2 and TRBJ2-7, with the D segment identity uncertain. Sequenced input: naive CD4+ T cells from blood. The cell subset or site label of this sample denotes: true naive CD4+ T cells. The origin of this receptor is a man younger than 40 in good health. The CDR3 protein is CASSPGYEQYF. The DNA reads TGTGCCAGCAGCCCCGGCTACGAGCAGTACTTC.